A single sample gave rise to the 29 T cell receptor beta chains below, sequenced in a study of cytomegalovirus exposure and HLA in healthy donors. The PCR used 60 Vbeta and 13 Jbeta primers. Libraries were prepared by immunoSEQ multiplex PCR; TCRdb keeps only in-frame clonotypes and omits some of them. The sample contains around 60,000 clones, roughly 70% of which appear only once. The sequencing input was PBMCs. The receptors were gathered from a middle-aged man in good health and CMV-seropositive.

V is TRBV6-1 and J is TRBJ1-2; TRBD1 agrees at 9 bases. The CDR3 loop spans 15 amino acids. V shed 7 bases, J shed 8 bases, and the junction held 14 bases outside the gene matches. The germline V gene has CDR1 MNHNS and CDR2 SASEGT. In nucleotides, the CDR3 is TGTGCCAGCAATCCGGGACAGGGCCCTTCTGGAGGCTACACCTTC. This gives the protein CASNPGQGPSGGYTF.

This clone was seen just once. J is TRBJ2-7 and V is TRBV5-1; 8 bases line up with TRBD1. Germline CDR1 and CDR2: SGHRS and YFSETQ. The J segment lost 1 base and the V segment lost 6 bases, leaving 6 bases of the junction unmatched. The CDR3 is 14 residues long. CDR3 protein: CASTRTGQSYEQYF. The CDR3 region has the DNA TGCGCCAGCACCAGGACAGGGCAATCCTACGAGCAGTACTTC.

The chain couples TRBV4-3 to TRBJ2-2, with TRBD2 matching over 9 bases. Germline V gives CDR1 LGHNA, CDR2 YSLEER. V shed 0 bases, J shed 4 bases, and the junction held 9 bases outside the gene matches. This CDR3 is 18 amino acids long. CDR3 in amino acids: CASSQDGAGGPVTGELFF. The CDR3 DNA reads TGCGCCAGCAGCCAAGATGGGGCGGGGGGGCCGGTCACCGGGGAGCTGTTTTTT.

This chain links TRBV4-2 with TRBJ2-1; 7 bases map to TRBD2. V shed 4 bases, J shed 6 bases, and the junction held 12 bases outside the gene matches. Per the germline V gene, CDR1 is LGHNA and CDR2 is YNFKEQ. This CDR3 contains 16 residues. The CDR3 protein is CASSPLDSGGSNEQFF. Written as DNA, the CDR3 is TGTGCCAGCAGCCCATTGGACTCCGGGGGGTCCAATGAGCAGTTCTTC.

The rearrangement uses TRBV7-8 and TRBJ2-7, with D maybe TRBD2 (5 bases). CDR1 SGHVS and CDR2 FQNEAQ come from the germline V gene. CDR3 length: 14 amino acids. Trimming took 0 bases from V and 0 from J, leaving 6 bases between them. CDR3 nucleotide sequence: TGTGCCAGCAGCTTAGCGGGGAGCTCCTACGAGCAGTACTTC. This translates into CASSLAGSSYEQYF.

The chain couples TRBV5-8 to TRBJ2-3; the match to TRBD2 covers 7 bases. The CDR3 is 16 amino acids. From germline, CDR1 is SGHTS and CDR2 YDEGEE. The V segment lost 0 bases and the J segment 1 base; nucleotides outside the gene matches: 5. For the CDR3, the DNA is TGTGCCAGCAGCTTGGGGGACTACCGAGGCACAGATACGCAGTATTTT. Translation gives CASSLGDYRGTDTQYF.

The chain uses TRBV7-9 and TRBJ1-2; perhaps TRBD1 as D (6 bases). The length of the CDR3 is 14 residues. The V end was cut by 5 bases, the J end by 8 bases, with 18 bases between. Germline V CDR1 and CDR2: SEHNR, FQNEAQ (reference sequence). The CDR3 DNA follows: TGTGCCAGCAGCCGCAACAGGGAAGGAGGAGGCTACACCTTC. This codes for CASSRNREGGGYTF.

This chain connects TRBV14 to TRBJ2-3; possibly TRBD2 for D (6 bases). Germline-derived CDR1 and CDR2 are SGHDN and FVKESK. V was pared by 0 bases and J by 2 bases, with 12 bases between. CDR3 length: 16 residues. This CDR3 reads CASSQDPGLITDTQYF. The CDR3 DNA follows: TGTGCCAGCAGCCAAGATCCCGGACTAATCACAGATACGCAGTATTTT.

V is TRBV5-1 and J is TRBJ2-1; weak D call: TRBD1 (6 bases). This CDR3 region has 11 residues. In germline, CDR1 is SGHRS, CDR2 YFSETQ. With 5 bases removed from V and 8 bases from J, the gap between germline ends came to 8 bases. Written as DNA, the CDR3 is TGCGCCAGCAGACAGGGACATGAGCAGTTCTTC. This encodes CASRQGHEQFF.

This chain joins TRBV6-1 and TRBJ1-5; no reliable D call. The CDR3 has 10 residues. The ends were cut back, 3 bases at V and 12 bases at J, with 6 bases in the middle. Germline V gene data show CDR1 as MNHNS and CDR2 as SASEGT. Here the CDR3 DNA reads TGTGCCAGCAGTGATCAGGTCCAGCATTTT. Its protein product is CASSDQVQHF.

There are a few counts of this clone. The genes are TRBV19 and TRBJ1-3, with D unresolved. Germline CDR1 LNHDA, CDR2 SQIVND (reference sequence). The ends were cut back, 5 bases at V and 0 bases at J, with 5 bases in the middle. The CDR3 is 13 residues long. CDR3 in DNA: TGTGCCAGTAGTTGGGCCTCTGGAAACACCATATATTTT. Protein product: CASSWASGNTIYF.

CDR3: CASSWSPNRETEAFF. The CDR3 DNA reads TGTGCCAGCAGCTGGAGCCCCAATCGAGAAACTGAAGCTTTCTTT. J is TRBJ1-1 and V is TRBV9; D call uncertain. The ends were cut back, 4 bases at V and 5 bases at J, with 18 bases in the middle. CDR1 and CDR2 (germline): SGDLS, YYNGEE. CDR3 size: 15 residues.

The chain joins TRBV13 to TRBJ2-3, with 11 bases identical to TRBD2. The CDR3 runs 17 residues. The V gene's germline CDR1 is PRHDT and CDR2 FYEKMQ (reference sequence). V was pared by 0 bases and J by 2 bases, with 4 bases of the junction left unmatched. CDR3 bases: TGTGCCAGCAGCTTAGGCCTAGCGGGAGGTCTCACAGATACGCAGTATTTT. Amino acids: CASSLGLAGGLTDTQYF.

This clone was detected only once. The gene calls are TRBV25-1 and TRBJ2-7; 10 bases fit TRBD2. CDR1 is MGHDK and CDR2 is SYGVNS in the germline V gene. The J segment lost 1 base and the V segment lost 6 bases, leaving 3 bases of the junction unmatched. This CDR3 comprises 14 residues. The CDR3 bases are TGTGCCAGCAGGAGAGCGGGAGGGTCCTACGAGCAGTACTTC. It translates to CASRRAGGSYEQYF.

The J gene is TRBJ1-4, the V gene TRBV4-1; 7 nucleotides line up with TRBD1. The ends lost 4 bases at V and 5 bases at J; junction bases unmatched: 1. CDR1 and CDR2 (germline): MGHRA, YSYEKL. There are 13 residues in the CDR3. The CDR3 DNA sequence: TGCGCCAGCAGCCTACAGGGGAATGAAAAACTGTTTTTT. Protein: CASSLQGNEKLFF.

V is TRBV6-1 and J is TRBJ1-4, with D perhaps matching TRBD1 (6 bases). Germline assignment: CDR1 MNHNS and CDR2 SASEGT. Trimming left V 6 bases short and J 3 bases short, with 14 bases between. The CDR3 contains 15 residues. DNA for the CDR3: TGTGCCAGCAGCCACTCCAGGGGTTCTAATGAAAAACTGTTTTTT. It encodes CASSHSRGSNEKLFF.

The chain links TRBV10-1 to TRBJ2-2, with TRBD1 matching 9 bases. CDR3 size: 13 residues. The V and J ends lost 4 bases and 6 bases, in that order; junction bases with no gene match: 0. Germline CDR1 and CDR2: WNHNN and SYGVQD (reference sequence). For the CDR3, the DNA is TGCGCCAGCAGTGGGGACAGGGCCGGGGAGCTGTTTTTT. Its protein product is CASSGDRAGELFF.

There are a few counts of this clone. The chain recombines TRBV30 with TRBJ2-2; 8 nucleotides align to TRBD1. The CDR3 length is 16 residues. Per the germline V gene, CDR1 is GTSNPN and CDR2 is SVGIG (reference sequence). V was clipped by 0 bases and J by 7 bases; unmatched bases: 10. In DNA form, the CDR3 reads TGTGCCTGGAGTGTACTGGGCAGGGGGCTGGTCGGGGAGCTGTTTTTT. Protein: CAWSVLGRGLVGELFF.

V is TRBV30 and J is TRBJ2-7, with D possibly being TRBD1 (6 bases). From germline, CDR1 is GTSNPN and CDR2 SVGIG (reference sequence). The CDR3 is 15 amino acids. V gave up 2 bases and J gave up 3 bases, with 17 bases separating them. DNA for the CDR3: TGTGCCTGGAGTCCCTACGACAGGCCTAACTACGAGCAGTACTTC. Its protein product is CAWSPYDRPNYEQYF.

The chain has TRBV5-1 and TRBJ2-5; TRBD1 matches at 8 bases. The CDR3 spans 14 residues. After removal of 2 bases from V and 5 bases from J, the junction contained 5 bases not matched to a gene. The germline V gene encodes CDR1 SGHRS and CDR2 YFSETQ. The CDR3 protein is CASSFQGARETQYF. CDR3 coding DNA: TGCGCCAGCAGCTTCCAGGGGGCGCGGGAGACCCAGTACTTC.

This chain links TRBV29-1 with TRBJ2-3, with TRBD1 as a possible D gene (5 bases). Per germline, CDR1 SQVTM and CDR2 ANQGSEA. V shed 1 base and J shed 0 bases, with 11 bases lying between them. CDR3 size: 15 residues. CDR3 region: CSVEVGPDSTDTQYF. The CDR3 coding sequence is TGCAGCGTTGAAGTGGGGCCAGATAGCACAGATACGCAGTATTTT.

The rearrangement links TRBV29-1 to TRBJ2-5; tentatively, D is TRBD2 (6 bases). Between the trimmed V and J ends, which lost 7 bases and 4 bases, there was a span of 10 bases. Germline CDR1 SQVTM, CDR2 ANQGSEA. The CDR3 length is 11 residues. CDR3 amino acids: CSGDGRETQYF. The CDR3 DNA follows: TGCAGCGGGGACGGGAGAGAGACCCAGTACTTC.

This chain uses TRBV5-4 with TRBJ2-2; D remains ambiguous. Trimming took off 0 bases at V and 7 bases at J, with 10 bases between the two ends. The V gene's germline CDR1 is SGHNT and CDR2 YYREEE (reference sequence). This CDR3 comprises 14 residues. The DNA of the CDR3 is TGTGCCAGCAGCTTGGCTACCTCCCACGGGGAGCTGTTTTTT. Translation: CASSLATSHGELFF. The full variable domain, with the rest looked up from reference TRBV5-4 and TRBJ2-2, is ETGVTQSPTHLIKTRGQQVTLRCSSQSGHNTVSWYQQALGQGPQFIFQYYREEENGRGNFPPRFSGLQFPNYSSELNVNALELDDSALYLCASSLATSHGELFFGEGSRLTVL.

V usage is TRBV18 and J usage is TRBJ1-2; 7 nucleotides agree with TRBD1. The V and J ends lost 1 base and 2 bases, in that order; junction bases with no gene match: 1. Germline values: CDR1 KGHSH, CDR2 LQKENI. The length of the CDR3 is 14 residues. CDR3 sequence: CASSPQGANYGYTF. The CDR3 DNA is TGTGCCAGCTCACCACAGGGGGCGAACTATGGCTACACCTTC.

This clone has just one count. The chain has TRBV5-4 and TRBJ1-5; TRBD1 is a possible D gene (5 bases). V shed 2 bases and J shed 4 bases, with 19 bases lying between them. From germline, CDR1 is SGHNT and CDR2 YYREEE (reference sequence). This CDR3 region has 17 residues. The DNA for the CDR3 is TGTGCCAGCAGCTTCAGGATCGGGACGGAGGGGAATCAGCCCCAGCATTTT. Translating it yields CASSFRIGTEGNQPQHF.

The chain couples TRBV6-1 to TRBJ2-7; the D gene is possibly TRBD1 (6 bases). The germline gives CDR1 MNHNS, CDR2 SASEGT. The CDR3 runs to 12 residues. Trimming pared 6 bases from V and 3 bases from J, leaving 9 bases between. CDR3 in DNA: TGTGCCAGCAGCTCACAGGGCTACGAGCAGTACTTC. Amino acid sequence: CASSSQGYEQYF.

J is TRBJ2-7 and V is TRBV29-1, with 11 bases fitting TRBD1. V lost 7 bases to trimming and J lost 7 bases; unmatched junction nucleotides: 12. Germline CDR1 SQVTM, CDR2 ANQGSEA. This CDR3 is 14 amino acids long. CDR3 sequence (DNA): TGCAGCGCCTGGACAGGGGGCGGGGTTGGAGAGCAGTACTTC. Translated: CSAWTGGGVGEQYF.

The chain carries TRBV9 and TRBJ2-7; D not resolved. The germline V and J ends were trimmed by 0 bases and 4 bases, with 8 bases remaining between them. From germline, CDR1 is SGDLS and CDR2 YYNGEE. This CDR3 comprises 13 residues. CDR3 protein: CASSVVSGYEQYF. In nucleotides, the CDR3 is TGTGCCAGCAGCGTAGTATCCGGGTACGAGCAGTACTTC.

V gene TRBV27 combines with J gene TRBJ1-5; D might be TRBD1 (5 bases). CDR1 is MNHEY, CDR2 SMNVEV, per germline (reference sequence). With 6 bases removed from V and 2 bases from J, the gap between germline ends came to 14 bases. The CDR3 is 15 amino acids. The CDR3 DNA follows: TGTGCCAGCAGCCCGGGGGGTAGCGGCAATCAGCCCCAGCATTTT. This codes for CASSPGGSGNQPQHF.